The 27 T cell receptor beta chains below come from one sample, sequenced in a study of blood T cell repertoires in COVID-19. Repertoires were generated with immunoSEQ multiplex PCR, while TCRdb's copy carries only in-frame clones and drops some. Among about 400,000 clones listed, around nine tenths were seen once. Sequencing was done on a sample of peripheral blood. Every receptor here comes from a woman in her thirties with acute or convalescent COVID-19.

This chain connects TRBV11-2 to TRBJ2-1; 7 nucleotides align to TRBD1. With 3 bases clipped from V and 10 bases from J, the junction kept 12 bases outside the gene matches. This CDR3 contains 15 residues. Per germline, CDR1 SGHAT and CDR2 FQNNGV. The CDR3 DNA is TGTGCCAGCAGCTTGGCTAGAACAGGGGTCACCGAGCAGTTCTTC. Its protein product is CASSLARTGVTEQFF.

The chain is built from TRBV28 and TRBJ1-1, with a possible D match to TRBD1 (6 bases). The CDR3 has 15 residues. The germline V gene has CDR1 MDHEN and CDR2 SYDVKM. Trimming stripped 5 bases from V and 1 base from J, with 14 bases between. The CDR3 bases are TGTGCCAGCAGTCGACCGGGACACGCGAACACTGAAGCTTTCTTT. This translates into CASSRPGHANTEAFF.

This clone was observed a handful of times. CDR3: CATRTGGAGSNQPQHF. Written as DNA, the CDR3 is TGTGCCACCCGAACGGGAGGGGCGGGGAGCAATCAGCCCCAGCATTTT. The chain carries TRBV19 and TRBJ1-5; possibly TRBD1 for D (5 bases). Germline V gene lookup returns CDR1 LNHDA and CDR2 SQIVND (reference sequence). The CDR3 runs to 16 residues. V dropped 10 bases and J dropped 1 base, with 20 bases sitting between them.

In nucleotides, the CDR3 is TGCGCCAGCAGCCAAGGAGTAGATACGCAGTATTTT. Translation: CASSQGVDTQYF. V gene TRBV4-1 combines with J gene TRBJ2-3; D call uncertain. V was trimmed by 1 base and J by 5 bases, leaving 4 bases between them. The length of the CDR3 is 12 residues. Germline V gives CDR1 MGHRA, CDR2 YSYEKL.

The gene calls are TRBV28 and TRBJ2-7, with 7 bases matching TRBD1. The V gene's germline CDR1 is MDHEN and CDR2 SYDVKM. This CDR3 is built from 15 residues. The J segment lost 0 bases and the V segment lost 6 bases, leaving 8 bases of the junction unmatched. The CDR3 spells CASRLMGQSSYEQYF. CDR3 sequence (DNA): TGTGCCAGCAGGCTGATGGGACAGAGCTCCTACGAGCAGTACTTC.

Worth noting for this clone: At the DNA level, this CDR3 is encoded by other sequences in the same sample as well. The chain couples TRBV24-1 to TRBJ1-4; D is unresolved. Germline V CDR1 and CDR2: KGHDR, SFDVKD. The germline V and J ends were trimmed by 2 bases and 0 bases, with 6 bases remaining between them. CDR3 length: 15 residues. This chain's CDR3 is CATSDSGATNEKLFF. CDR3 bases: TGTGCCACCAGTGATTCCGGGGCAACTAATGAAAAACTGTTTTTT.

V gene TRBV5-5 combines with J gene TRBJ1-1, with TRBD1 matching over 8 bases. The junction had 9 bases not matched to a gene; V was cut back by 2 bases and J by 3 bases. Germline CDR1 SGHKS, CDR2 YYEKEE (reference sequence). This CDR3 has 16 amino acids. The CDR3 reads CASSLAGGTRDTEAFF. CDR3 in DNA: TGTGCCAGCAGCTTAGCAGGGGGCACTCGCGACACTGAAGCTTTCTTT.

This clone has just a few counts. This sequence joins TRBV27 and TRBJ2-7; 11 bases are a match to TRBD1. CDR3 length: 14 residues. Germline V gene lookup returns CDR1 MNHEY and CDR2 SMNVEV (reference sequence). J lost 6 bases, V lost 9 bases, and 10 bases had no gene match. This CDR3 is CASKDRGRLGEQYF. DNA for the CDR3: TGTGCCAGTAAGGACAGGGGGCGTTTGGGCGAGCAGTACTTC.

The rearrangement links TRBV2 to TRBJ1-4, with 7 bases matching TRBD1. This CDR3 region has 13 residues. With V trimmed by 6 bases and J by 10 bases, 8 bases remained unmatched. CDR1 SNHLY and CDR2 FYNNEI come from the germline V gene. In nucleotides, the CDR3 is TGTGCCAGCAGAGCACAGGGGATCGGAAAACTGTTTTTT. Its translation is CASRAQGIGKLFF.

The chain joins TRBV24-1 to TRBJ2-1; tentatively, D is TRBD1 (6 bases). The CDR3 length is 14 residues. CDR1 and CDR2 from the germline V gene are KGHDR and SFDVKD. V lost 3 bases and J lost 4, with 9 bases in between. The CDR3 is CATSDGDNYNEQFF. CDR3 nucleotides: TGTGCCACCAGTGATGGGGACAATTACAATGAGCAGTTCTTC.

V gene TRBV19 combines with J gene TRBJ1-2; the match to TRBD1 covers 9 bases. This CDR3 region has 14 residues. Germline values: CDR1 LNHDA, CDR2 SQIVND (reference sequence). After removal of 6 bases from V and 5 bases from J, the junction contained 7 bases not matched to a gene. CDR3 in DNA: TGTGCCAGTAGCGGGGACAGGGCAACATATGGCTACACCTTC. Translation: CASSGDRATYGYTF.

The chain carries TRBV5-1 and TRBJ1-5; D possibly corresponds to TRBD1 (5 bases). V lost 4 bases to trimming and J lost 1 base, with 12 bases between them. CDR1 and CDR2 from the germline V gene are SGHRS and YFSETQ. The CDR3 spans 15 residues. CDR3 residues: CASSLVGGSNQPQHF. Written as DNA, the CDR3 is TGCGCCAGCAGCCTTGTTGGGGGGAGCAATCAGCCCCAGCATTTT.

The gene calls are TRBV4-2 and TRBJ1-1; 7 nucleotides agree with TRBD1. Germline lookup yields CDR1 LGHNA and CDR2 YNFKEQ. This CDR3 is 14 amino acids long. The trim removed 4 bases at V and 7 bases at J, leaving 9 bases unmatched. The CDR3 protein is CASSPVGQENEAFF. CDR3 DNA: TGTGCCAGCAGCCCTGTCGGACAGGAGAATGAAGCTTTCTTT.

The chain joins TRBV6-6 to TRBJ1-2; 9 bases agree with TRBD1. CDR3 length equals 14 residues. Per germline, CDR1 MNHNY and CDR2 SVGAGI (reference sequence). V gave up 4 bases and J gave up 4 bases; unmatched junction bases: 4. The CDR3 here is CASSWDREGYGYTF. The CDR3 coding sequence is TGTGCCAGCAGTTGGGACAGGGAAGGCTATGGCTACACCTTC.

V usage is TRBV5-6 and J usage is TRBJ2-2; the match to TRBD2 covers 10 bases. From germline, CDR1 is SGHDT and CDR2 YYEEEE. This CDR3 is built from 19 residues. V dropped 4 bases and J dropped 3; count of bases not matched to a gene: 15. For the CDR3, the DNA is TGTGCCAGCAGCCACCTCTCGTTAGCGGGGGGCCCGCACACCGGGGAGCTGTTTTTT. It specifies CASSHLSLAGGPHTGELFF.

In its sample, this clone was seen once. V and J are TRBV12-5 and TRBJ2-2; no clear D gene. This CDR3 has 13 residues. V lost 3 bases to trimming and J lost 1 base, with 3 bases between them. Germline values: CDR1 LGHNT, CDR2 FRNRAP. This chain's CDR3 is CASGFRNTGELFF. DNA for the CDR3: TGTGCTAGTGGTTTTCGGAACACCGGGGAGCTGTTTTTT.

This sequence joins TRBV6-1 and TRBJ2-7, with D possibly matching TRBD1 (5 bases). CDR3 length: 15 residues. Trimming pared 2 bases from V and 2 bases from J, leaving 13 bases between. Germline V gene lookup returns CDR1 MNHNS and CDR2 SASEGT. CDR3 region: CASSEFETATYEQYF. The CDR3 DNA follows: TGTGCCAGCAGTGAATTTGAGACAGCCACCTACGAGCAGTACTTC.

The chain couples TRBV24-1 to TRBJ2-1, with TRBD2 identical over 7 bases. Trimming removed 5 bases from V and 5 bases from J; junction bases left unmatched: 5. Germline V gives CDR1 KGHDR, CDR2 SFDVKD. The CDR3 length is 14 residues. CDR3 sequence reads: CATSGPLADNEQFF. CDR3 coding DNA: TGTGCCACCAGTGGCCCCCTAGCGGACAATGAGCAGTTCTTC.

The J gene is TRBJ2-5, the V gene TRBV12-3 or TRBV12-4, with D possibly matching TRBD1 (5 bases). This CDR3 has 12 residues. The germline V and J ends were trimmed by 10 bases and 5 bases, with 14 bases remaining between them. CDR3 DNA sequence: TGTGCCACCCGTAGGGGCTCGGAGACCCAGTACTTC. This gives the protein CATRRGSETQYF.

This sequence joins TRBV29-1 and TRBJ2-3; tentatively, D is TRBD1 (6 bases). In germline, CDR1 is SQVTM, CDR2 ANQGSEA. Between the trimmed V and J ends, which lost 4 bases and 3 bases, there was a span of 20 bases. The CDR3 length is 16 residues. In nucleotides, the CDR3 is TGCAGCGTTGTAACACAGGGATTTCGGTTTACAGATACGCAGTATTTT. The encoded protein is CSVVTQGFRFTDTQYF.

The V and J genes are TRBV13 and TRBJ2-3, with TRBD2 matching 9 bases. Trimming removed 4 bases from V and 6 bases from J; junction bases left unmatched: 8. There are 15 residues in the CDR3. CDR1 and CDR2 (germline): PRHDT, FYEKMQ (reference sequence). The CDR3 reads CASSSNGGGEDTQYF. The CDR3 DNA reads TGTGCCAGCAGCTCCAATGGCGGGGGGGAGGATACGCAGTATTTT.

The chain is built from TRBV6-5 and TRBJ1-2; D gene unclear. The CDR3 length is 13 residues. The V end was cut by 5 bases, the J end by 0 bases, with 7 bases between. Germline CDR1 MNHEY, CDR2 SVGAGI. CDR3 sequence reads: CASSSAANYGYTF. CDR3 DNA sequence: TGTGCCAGCAGTAGCGCCGCTAACTATGGCTACACCTTC.

The chain carries TRBV6-5 and TRBJ1-2; D remains ambiguous. Trimming cost V 6 bases and J 7 bases, with 15 bases left between them. The CDR3 has 13 amino acids. Germline CDR1 and CDR2: MNHEY and SVGAGI. Written as DNA, the CDR3 is TGTGCCAGCAGCTATGGACCGAGGGTTGGCTACACCTTC. It codes for CASSYGPRVGYTF.

This chain connects TRBV7-3 to TRBJ1-5, with 9 bases fitting TRBD1. CDR1 is SGHTA and CDR2 is FQGTGA in the germline V gene. The length of the CDR3 is 21 residues. After removal of 5 bases from V and 4 bases from J, the junction contained 24 bases not matched to a gene. CDR3 DNA: TGTGCCAGCAGCCCACACGCCTTCCGGGACAGGGAGATAAGGTTGAATCAGCCCCAGCATTTT. Amino acids: CASSPHAFRDREIRLNQPQHF.

The J gene is TRBJ2-2, the V gene TRBV28, with 7 bases matching TRBD1. The V and J ends lost 6 bases and 0 bases, in that order; junction bases with no gene match: 10. The length of the CDR3 is 17 residues. Germline lookup yields CDR1 MDHEN and CDR2 SYDVKM. CDR3 sequence (DNA): TGTGCCAGCAGCCCACCCGACAGGGAGACGAACACCGGGGAGCTGTTTTTT. Protein sequence: CASSPPDRETNTGELFF.

This chain connects TRBV4-1 to TRBJ1-5; D remains unclear. The CDR3 contains 15 residues. Trimming took off 0 bases at V and 0 bases at J, with 6 bases between the two ends. Germline loops: CDR1 MGHRA, CDR2 YSYEKL. The CDR3 region has the DNA TGCGCCAGCAGCCAAGACGGTCTTAGCAATCAGCCCCAGCATTTT. Amino acid sequence: CASSQDGLSNQPQHF.

V usage is TRBV6-5 and J usage is TRBJ1-2, with D maybe TRBD1 (6 bases). CDR1 MNHEY and CDR2 SVGAGI come from the germline V gene. With 5 bases removed from V and 2 bases from J, the gap between germline ends came to 15 bases. The CDR3 is 15 amino acids. The CDR3 DNA follows: TGTGCCAGCAGTCCTCATCCTGGACAGAACTATGGCTACACCTTC. Amino acids: CASSPHPGQNYGYTF.